This T cell receptor beta chain was recorded in a study of early T cells in non-severe SARS-CoV-2 infection. Study-level findings and limits: Matching against VDJdb likely underestimated virus-specific expansions, favoring anti-spike CD8.

V dropped 2 bases and J dropped 5 bases, with 9 bases sitting between them. The CDR3 runs 13 residues. Each single cDNA molecule received a unique molecular identifier. Each CDR3 protein gets one entry after TCRdb re-called the 5' RACE reads with MiXCR. This table has approximately 97,000 distinct CDR3 sequences, approximately 10% appearing once. This clonotype was seen many times. The antigen remains undetermined. This receptor was identified in an adult who was a healthcare worker with PCR-confirmed SARS-CoV-2 infection or an uninfected control (not recorded which). The material was whole blood, obtained at baseline. This chain uses TRBV12-3 or TRBV12-4 with TRBJ2-5; maybe TRBD1 (6 bases). As DNA, the CDR3 is TGTGCCAGCAGTTTAACAGGGCGGGAGACCCAGTACTTC. As protein: CASSLTGRETQYF.